Listed below are T cell receptor beta chains from one sample, sequenced in a study of shared clonotypes between healthy human individuals. Sequencing used immunoSEQ multiplex PCR; TCRdb keeps in-frame clones, though not all of them. The sample shows approximately 2.3 million clones, 93% of them seen only once. The sample comprised naive CD4+ T cells from PBMCs. The receptor source for this set is a man aged 18 to 29 in good health. Some clones in this sample may be carry-over from other donors' samples. Both conserved end residues are part of each CDR3. Each record gives: J gene, D gene, V gene, clone size, CDR3 DNA, CDR3 protein. The D gene is left open where the match is weak. Size values are once, few and many counts, or a class for expanded clones, and some rows have none.

J: TRBJ2-1; D: -; V: TRBV7-9; size: -; DNA: TGTGCCAGCCAGGGGGGTGAGCAGTTCTTC; CDR3: CASQGGEQFF
J: TRBJ2-1; D: TRBD2; V: TRBV6-5; size: -; DNA: TGTGCCAGCAGTTACTCTAACGCGGGAGAAGATGAGCAGTTCTTC; CDR3: CASSYSNAGEDEQFF
J: TRBJ1-1; D: -; V: TRBV6-5; size: -; DNA: TGTGCCAGCAGTTATGATTGGGGTGTGAACACTGAAGCTTTCTTT; CDR3: CASSYDWGVNTEAFF
J: TRBJ2-7; D: TRBD2; V: TRBV5-4; size: -; DNA: TGTGCCAGCAGCTCCTTGGGGGGGAACGAGCAGTACTTC; CDR3: CASSSLGGNEQYF
J: TRBJ2-7; D: TRBD2; V: TRBV6-1; size: once; DNA: TGTGCCAGCAGTGGGTCTAGCGGGACCTACGAGCAGTACTTC; CDR3: CASSGSSGTYEQYF
J: TRBJ2-6; D: -; V: TRBV7-8; size: -; DNA: TGTGCCAGCAGCTTTGGTATAATCCCTGGGGCCAACGTCCTGACTTTC; CDR3: CASSFGIIPGANVLTF
J: TRBJ1-4; D: -; V: TRBV30; size: -; DNA: TGTGCCTGGAGATCCCCCACACAGGGAGGAACTAATGAAAAACTGTTTTTT; CDR3: CAWRSPTQGGTNEKLFF
J: TRBJ1-1; D: -; V: TRBV5-6; size: once; DNA: TGTGCCAGCAGCTTGTGGGCGTCCACTGAAGCTTTCTTT; CDR3: CASSLWASTEAFF
J: TRBJ1-2; D: -; V: TRBV5-1; size: -; DNA: TGCGCCAGCAGCTCGTTACCCTCCGCAGGGGCGCTTGGCTACACCTTC; CDR3: CASSSLPSAGALGYTF
J: TRBJ1-4; D: -; V: TRBV5-5; size: -; DNA: TGTGCCAGCAGCTTGGCAACTAATGAAAAACTGTTTTTT; CDR3: CASSLATNEKLFF
J: TRBJ2-5; D: TRBD2; V: TRBV5-4; size: -; DNA: TGTGCCAGCAGCCCGCGGGAGAGGGAGACCCAGTACTTC; CDR3: CASSPRERETQYF
J: TRBJ1-4; D: TRBD1; V: TRBV5-1; size: -; DNA: TGCGCCAGCAGCTCCTACCCTACCGGGACAGGGGATGAAAAACTGTTTTTT; CDR3: CASSSYPTGTGDEKLFF
J: TRBJ2-1; D: -; V: TRBV5-6; size: -; DNA: TGTGCCAGCAGCTCCCTTTGGGGCCCTGCGTTCTTC; CDR3: CASSSLWGPAFF
J: TRBJ1-1; D: TRBD1; V: TRBV11-1; size: -; DNA: TGTGCCAGCAGCCAACCCGGACAGGGGTTTGGAGAAGCTTTCTTT; CDR3: CASSQPGQGFGEAFF
J: TRBJ1-1; D: -; V: TRBV5-6; size: -; DNA: TGTGCCAGCAGCTCCCCGGGAGCCCCGAACACTGAAGCTTTCTTT; CDR3: CASSSPGAPNTEAFF
J: TRBJ2-5; D: TRBD1; V: TRBV19; size: -; DNA: TGTGCCAGTAGCACGGACAGGGTAGGAGAGACCCAGTACTTC; CDR3: CASSTDRVGETQYF
J: TRBJ2-2; D: TRBD1; V: TRBV18; size: -; DNA: TGTGCCAGCTCACCACCAGGACAGGGGGCGAACACCGGGGAGCTGTTTTTT; CDR3: CASSPPGQGANTGELFF
J: TRBJ2-5; D: -; V: TRBV5-1; size: -; DNA: TGCGCCAGCAGCCCTGGTAGGTCAAGGTCAGGAGAGACCCAGTACTTC; CDR3: CASSPGRSRSGETQYF
J: TRBJ2-1; D: TRBD1; V: TRBV11-3; size: -; DNA: TGTGCCAGCAGATGGGACAGGCCCTACAATGAGCAGTTCTTC; CDR3: CASRWDRPYNEQFF
J: TRBJ1-2; D: TRBD1; V: TRBV18; size: -; DNA: TGTGCCAGCTCACCCGACAGGGTGCAAGGCGGCTACACCTTC; CDR3: CASSPDRVQGGYTF
J: TRBJ1-2; D: TRBD1; V: TRBV2; size: -; DNA: TGTGCCAGCAGTGCCACAGGGGGCGGAAATGGCTACACCTTC; CDR3: CASSATGGGNGYTF
J: TRBJ2-1; D: -; V: TRBV2; size: -; DNA: TGTGCCAGCAGTGAGGGTTGGTTTCAGGTCTTC; CDR3: CASSEGWFQVF
J: TRBJ1-5; D: -; V: TRBV7-3; size: -; DNA: TGTGCCAGCAGCCTGACAGGAAATAGCAATCAGCCCCAGCATTTT; CDR3: CASSLTGNSNQPQHF
J: TRBJ2-1; D: TRBD2; V: TRBV4-2; size: -; DNA: TGTGCCAGCAGCCAAAGGGGACTAGCGGGAACCTACAATGAGCAGTTCTTC; CDR3: CASSQRGLAGTYNEQFF
J: TRBJ1-4; D: -; V: TRBV30; size: -; DNA: TGTGCCTGGAGTGTACGGGAGCACGGAAAACTGTTTTTT; CDR3: CAWSVREHGKLFF
J: TRBJ2-3; D: TRBD2; V: TRBV19; size: -; DNA: TGTGCCAGTAACCCGGGACTAGCGGGAGGCGCTACGCAGTATTTT; CDR3: CASNPGLAGGATQYF
J: TRBJ2-3; D: TRBD2; V: TRBV2; size: -; DNA: TGTGCCAGCTGCGGGAGGAGCACAGATACGCAGTATTTT; CDR3: CASCGRSTDTQYF
J: TRBJ2-6; D: TRBD1; V: TRBV5-1; size: once; DNA: TGCGCCAGCAGCCAACAGGGGGCGCCTGGGGCCAACGTCCTGACTTTC; CDR3: CASSQQGAPGANVLTF
J: TRBJ2-1; D: TRBD2; V: TRBV18; size: -; DNA: TGTGCCAGCTCACCGCCCGGGACTAGCAGCGGGGAGGAGTTCTTC; CDR3: CASSPPGTSSGEEFF
J: TRBJ2-5; D: TRBD1; V: TRBV5-1; size: -; DNA: TGCGCCAGCAGCTGGTTAGGGGGCCGGGGAGAGACCCAGTACTTC; CDR3: CASSWLGGRGETQYF
J: TRBJ2-1; D: -; V: TRBV18; size: -; DNA: TGTGCCAGCTCACCGGGCCGGGGTGAGCAGTTCTTC; CDR3: CASSPGRGEQFF
J: TRBJ1-2; D: -; V: TRBV2; size: -; DNA: TGTGCCAGCAGTGAAGGCCAGAACTATGGCTACACCTTC; CDR3: CASSEGQNYGYTF
J: TRBJ2-7; D: -; V: TRBV12-1; size: -; DNA: TGTGCCAGCAGCAGCGAGTGGGACAGGAACTCCTACGAGCAGTACTTC; CDR3: CASSSEWDRNSYEQYF
J: TRBJ2-1; D: TRBD2; V: TRBV6-4; size: once; DNA: TGTGCCAGCAGTGACGGGACTAGCGTTAGGGAGCAGTTCTTC; CDR3: CASSDGTSVREQFF
J: TRBJ2-7; D: TRBD1; V: TRBV5-1; size: -; DNA: TGCGCCAGCAGCTGGCAGGGGGCTGAAGAGCAGTACTTC; CDR3: CASSWQGAEEQYF
J: TRBJ2-6; D: -; V: TRBV28; size: -; DNA: TGTGCCAGCAGTGATCCAGGGAACGGGGCCAACGTCCTGACTTTC; CDR3: CASSDPGNGANVLTF
J: TRBJ1-2; D: TRBD1; V: TRBV7-2; size: -; DNA: TGTGCCAGCAGCCCGACAGGGGTAACTTCCTATGGCTACACCTTC; CDR3: CASSPTGVTSYGYTF
J: TRBJ2-7; D: -; V: TRBV5-1; size: -; DNA: TGCGCCAGCAGCGGGCAACCAGGGTCTGGGTCCTACGAGCAGTACTTC; CDR3: CASSGQPGSGSYEQYF
J: TRBJ2-7; D: -; V: TRBV6-5; size: -; DNA: TGTGCCAGCAGTTACCGGGACTTGGGCCCCTACGAGCAGTACTTC; CDR3: CASSYRDLGPYEQYF
J: TRBJ2-5; D: -; V: TRBV5-3; size: -; DNA: TGTGCCAGAAGCTTGGCCGGGACGCCGACCCAGTACTTC; CDR3: CARSLAGTPTQYF
J: TRBJ1-1; D: -; V: TRBV7-2; size: -; DNA: TGTGCCAGCAGCTTAAATGCGTGGGGCACTGAAGCTTTCTTT; CDR3: CASSLNAWGTEAFF